The next 17 T cell receptor beta chains were all read from a single sample in a study of blood T cells in healthy people across ages. Sample-barcoded 5' priming and a J-beta primer mix drove a second PCR of roughly 6 to 12 cycles. MiXCR, applied by TCRdb to the 5' RACE reads, yields one record per CDR3 protein. The sample comprises some 1,800,000 distinct CDR3 sequences, roughly two fifths of which are singletons, and 20% to 25% rests with the top ten. Sequencing was done on a sample of blood. Every receptor here comes from a human donor in good health.

The rearrangement uses TRBV5-1 and TRBJ2-3; possibly TRBD2 for D (6 bases). The CDR3 is 17 amino acids. Between the trimmed V and J ends, which lost 0 bases and 5 bases, there was a span of 19 bases. CDR1 is SGHRS, CDR2 YFSETQ, per germline. The DNA for the CDR3 is TGCGCCAGCAGCTTGGCGATCGGGGGTAATACTTTAGATACGCAGTATTTT. Translation gives CASSLAIGGNTLDTQYF.

The chain carries TRBV4-1 and TRBJ1-4; maybe TRBD1 (5 bases). The CDR3 sequence is 15 residues long. Germline V gene data show CDR1 as MGHRA and CDR2 as YSYEKL. The V gene lost 1 base and the J gene lost 12 bases, with 18 bases spanning the gap. The CDR3 is CASSQVDTRQEELFF. The CDR3 DNA follows: TGCGCCAGCAGCCAAGTGGACACCCGTCAGGAGGAACTGTTTTTT.

The chain carries TRBV6-2 or TRBV6-3 and TRBJ2-7, with 7 bases lining up with TRBD1. Per germline, CDR1 MNHEY and CDR2 SVGEGT. V shed 0 bases, J shed 0 bases, and the junction held 8 bases outside the gene matches. CDR3 size: 17 residues. The CDR3 protein is CASSYSAGTAISYEQYF. The CDR3 region has the DNA TGTGCCAGCAGTTACTCCGCCGGGACAGCCATCTCCTACGAGCAGTACTTC.

Comment on this clonotype: Mismatch with germline at one junction end may stem from a read error. The chain uses TRBV20-1 and TRBJ1-1; possibly TRBD1 for D (5 bases). The CDR3 spans 14 residues. Germline V gene data show CDR1 as DFQATT and CDR2 as SNEGSKA (reference sequence). The CDR3 loop is CGAQGGGFDTEAFF. DNA of the CDR3: TGCGGTGCGCAAGGTGGGGGGTTCGACACTGAAGCTTTCTTT.

This clonotype came up a few times. The chain joins TRBV20-1 to TRBJ2-3, with D possibly TRBD2 on 6 matching bases. The CDR3 consists of 13 residues. Germline CDR1 is DFQATT and CDR2 is SNEGSKA (reference sequence). CDR3 protein: CSSGGGRADTQYF. The CDR3 DNA reads TGCAGCAGCGGCGGAGGGCGGGCAGATACGCAGTATTTT.

This clonotype was seen at least ten times. Germline and junction disagree at one end, which may indicate a read error. The gene calls are TRBV3-1 and TRBJ1-5, with 8 nucleotides matching TRBD1. This CDR3 has 14 amino acids. Germline V gene lookup returns CDR1 LGHDT and CDR2 YNNKEL (reference sequence). CDR3 in DNA: TGCGCCAGCAGCCAAGGACAGGGCGGTCAGCCCCAGCATTTT. This codes for CASSQGQGGQPQHF.

The CDR3, as DNA: TGTGCCAGCAGCGCCAACAGGGATAATTCACCCCTCCACTTT. Amino acids: CASSANRDNSPLHF. This chain links TRBV5-6 with TRBJ1-6, with D possibly TRBD1 on 6 matching bases. The CDR3 totals 14 residues. V was shortened by 4 bases and J by 5 bases, with 10 bases between the two germline ends. Germline V gene data show CDR1 as SGHDT and CDR2 as YYEEEE.

In the case of this clonotype: This may come from a read error, since a much larger clone is one base off. The rearrangement joins TRBV7-2 to TRBJ2-4, with D perhaps TRBD2 (5 bases). The CDR3 runs 14 residues. V lost 6 bases and J 0 bases, leaving 9 bases between the germline ends. In germline, CDR1 is SGHTA, CDR2 FQGNSA. The CDR3 loop reads CASRTAGAKNIQYF. CDR3 DNA sequence: TGTGCCAGCAGGACGGCGGGAGCCAAAAACATTCAGTACTTC.

The chain recombines TRBV7-2 with TRBJ1-6; D remains ambiguous. The CDR3 is 14 residues long. Germline loops: CDR1 SGHTA, CDR2 FQGNSA. The ends were cut back, 5 bases at V and 8 bases at J, with 13 bases in the middle. This CDR3 reads CASSLEYRDSPLHF. CDR3 bases: TGTGCCAGCAGCCTAGAATACCGGGATTCACCCCTCCACTTT.

Details on this clonotype: An end of the junction differs from the germline gene, which may be a read error. The chain combines TRBV6-1 with TRBJ1-2; a possible D gene is TRBD1 (5 bases). The CDR3 is 12 amino acids. The V gene's germline CDR1 is MNHNS and CDR2 SASEGT. This chain's CDR3 is CASAWDLYDYTF. The CDR3 DNA sequence: TGTGCCAGCGCTTGGGACCTCTATGACTACACCTTC.

This clonotype was counted between two and nine times. The V call is TRBV5-1, the J call TRBJ2-7; 7 bases are a match to TRBD1. The V segment lost 5 bases and the J segment 0 bases; nucleotides outside the gene matches: 8. The CDR3 has 15 amino acids. Germline lookup yields CDR1 SGHRS and CDR2 YFSETQ. CDR3 loop: CASRPGTASSYEQYF. The CDR3 DNA reads TGCGCCAGCAGGCCCGGGACAGCTTCCTCCTACGAGCAGTACTTC.

This clonotype showed up just a few times. The gene calls are TRBV27 and TRBJ2-7, with a weak D call TRBD2 (6 bases). Germline V gives CDR1 MNHEY, CDR2 SMNVEV (reference sequence). The CDR3 is 15 residues long. V gave up 5 bases and J gave up 0 bases, with 14 bases separating them. CDR3 in amino acids: CASSRDWRSSYEQYF. In DNA form, the CDR3 reads TGTGCCAGCAGTCGGGACTGGAGGAGCTCCTACGAGCAGTACTTC.

This chain links TRBV7-9 with TRBJ2-1; possibly TRBD2 for D (6 bases). Per the germline V gene, CDR1 is SEHNR and CDR2 is FQNEAQ (reference sequence). This CDR3 has 14 residues. Deletions cut 5 bases from V and 10 bases from J, with 18 bases between. The CDR3 is CASSLQGGTNEQFF. The CDR3 coding sequence is TGTGCCAGCAGCCTCCAAGGAGGGACCAACGAGCAGTTCTTC.

The rearrangement uses TRBV20-1 and TRBJ2-1, with D possibly TRBD2 on 5 matching bases. The CDR3 totals 14 residues. With 2 bases removed from V and 4 bases from J, the gap between germline ends came to 12 bases. Germline CDR1 and CDR2: DFQATT and SNEGSKA (reference sequence). In nucleotides, the CDR3 is TGCAGTGCTAGAAGGCCCACGGGGTACAATGAGCAGTTCTTC. Amino acid sequence: CSARRPTGYNEQFF.

The rearrangement links TRBV20-1 to TRBJ2-7; D is possibly TRBD1 or TRBD2 (5 bases each). CDR3 length equals 14 residues. Germline CDR1 reads DFQATT; CDR2 reads SNEGSKA (reference sequence). With 0 bases removed from V and 2 bases from J, the gap between germline ends came to 11 bases. CDR3 sequence (DNA): TGCAGTGCTAGAGATTCCGGGACCGCCTACGAGCAGTACTTC. It codes for CSARDSGTAYEQYF.

On this clonotype: A read error is possible here, since a much larger clone lies one base away. The chain recombines TRBV2 with TRBJ2-1; 7 bases map to TRBD1. Germline CDR1 and CDR2: SNHLY and FYNNEI. The CDR3 length is 13 residues. CDR3 nucleotide sequence: TGTGCCAGCAGCGGAAACAGGGGCAATGGGCAGTTCTTC. It codes for CASSGNRGNGQFF.

This sequence joins TRBV24-1 and TRBJ1-4; D is possibly TRBD1 (5 bases). The CDR3 has 15 amino acids. Per the germline V gene, CDR1 is KGHDR and CDR2 is SFDVKD. Trimming left V 12 bases short and J 3 bases short, with 19 bases between. The CDR3 DNA follows: TGTGCCTGTAGCTCGGGGGGTGCGCCTAATGAAAAACTGTTTTTT. This encodes CACSSGGAPNEKLFF.